This T cell receptor (beta chain) was obtained from a study of blood T cells in healthy people across ages. Whole-study findings and limits: Any conclusive comparison of naive versus antigen-experienced cells was prevented by using unsorted PBMCs. Roughly linear age-related decline in beta diversity appeared, significant by age around 38.

Total RNA, at least 6 micrograms per sample, was extracted from PBMCs. As for this clonotype: The antigen is undetermined.

The authors ran a second PCR of about 7 to 11 cycles using a sample-barcoded 5' primer and a J-beta primer mix. TCRdb itself ran the 5' RACE reads through MiXCR, one entry per CDR3 protein. The profile shows under 950,000 distinct CDR3 sequences, approximately 22% of them singletons. The source is a man in his 70s in good health. Input material: blood.

CDR3 amino acids: CASSLVGAGDEQYV. CDR3 nucleotides: TGTGCCAGCAGCTTAGTAGGTGCTGGCGACGAGCAGTACGTC. The chain carries TRBV7-9 and TRBJ2-7; D gene ambiguous. The CDR3 sequence is 14 residues long. V gave up 1 base and J gave up 5 bases, with 12 bases separating them. CDR1 is SEHNR and CDR2 is FQNEAQ in the germline V gene (reference sequence).